Below are 10 T cell receptor beta chains sequenced from a single sample in a study of blood T cell repertoires in COVID-19. TCRdb's table, derived via immunoSEQ multiplex PCR, lists solely in-frame clones and lacks some. The table includes around 200,000 clones, 80% to 90% detected once. Sequencing was done on a sample of peripheral blood. The source is a woman between 65 and 79 years old with COVID-19, enrolled during active disease.

The chain recombines TRBV2 with TRBJ2-7, with 7 bases identical to TRBD2. V lost 4 bases, J lost 12 bases, and 9 bases stayed unmatched. The CDR3 loop spans 12 amino acids. CDR1 is SNHLY, CDR2 FYNNEI, per germline. The CDR3 region has the DNA TGTGCCAGCAGTGGCGGGGGAAAGCTCTCGTACTTC. It translates to CASSGGGKLSYF.

The chain uses TRBV19 and TRBJ1-4; D uncertain. V lost 7 bases and J 14 bases, leaving 14 bases between the germline ends. In germline, CDR1 is LNHDA, CDR2 SQIVND (reference sequence). This CDR3 has 11 residues. CDR3: CASTLAGKLFF. The DNA for the CDR3 is TGTGCCAGTACACTGGCCGGGAAGCTGTTTTTT.

The gene calls are TRBV7-8 and TRBJ1-5; D gene unclear. V was shortened by 0 bases and J by 4 bases, with 4 bases between the two germline ends. The germline V gene has CDR1 SGHVS and CDR2 FQNEAQ. CDR3 length equals 13 residues. The CDR3 reads CASSLAVNQPQHF. The CDR3 bases are TGTGCCAGCAGCTTAGCCGTGAATCAGCCCCAGCATTTT.

V gene TRBV5-4 combines with J gene TRBJ2-7; 11 bases map to TRBD2. CDR1 and CDR2 (germline): SGHNT, YYREEE (reference sequence). The CDR3 spans 17 residues. The V segment lost 4 bases and the J segment 4 bases; nucleotides outside the gene matches: 13. The CDR3: CASSLPGLAGKGYEQYF. The CDR3 DNA reads as TGTGCCAGCAGCCTCCCAGGACTAGCGGGCAAGGGGTACGAGCAGTACTTC.

The chain combines TRBV7-2 with TRBJ2-1; 8 bases match TRBD2. V gave up 2 bases and J gave up 9 bases; unmatched junction bases: 9. This CDR3 comprises 15 residues. CDR1 SGHTA and CDR2 FQGNSA come from the germline V gene. CDR3 DNA sequence: TGTGCCAGCAGCTTAAGGAGCGGGAGTATGACTGAGCAGTTCTTC. Residues: CASSLRSGSMTEQFF. The entire variable domain, with the rest obtained from reference TRBV7-2 and TRBJ2-1, is as follows: GAGVSQSPSNKVTEKGKDVELRCDPISGHTALYWYRQSLGQGLEFLIYFQGNSAPDKSGLPSDRFSAERTGGSVSTLTIQRTQQEDSAVYLCASSLRSGSMTEQFFGPGTRLTVL.

This chain links TRBV19 with TRBJ1-4; perhaps TRBD1 as D (6 bases). The CDR3 has 11 amino acids. Trimming pared 6 bases from V and 8 bases from J, leaving 7 bases between. Germline CDR1 and CDR2: LNHDA and SQIVND (reference sequence). CDR3 sequence: CASSTGEKLFF. DNA of the CDR3: TGTGCCAGTAGCACAGGGGAAAAACTGTTTTTT.

This chain joins TRBV19 and TRBJ2-5; TRBD2 might be the D (7 bases). This CDR3 has 15 amino acids. V was trimmed by 4 bases and J by 5 bases, leaving 17 bases between them. Germline V CDR1 and CDR2: LNHDA, SQIVND (reference sequence). CDR3 sequence (DNA): TGTGCCAGTAGTAGAGGCCCGGGGGGCGTGGAGACCCAGTACTTC. Amino acid sequence: CASSRGPGGVETQYF.

V usage is TRBV5-1 and J usage is TRBJ2-7; 7 bases are a match to TRBD2. V was clipped by 0 bases and J by 3 bases; unmatched bases: 6. From germline, CDR1 is SGHRS and CDR2 YFSETQ. The CDR3 loop spans 15 amino acids. The CDR3 DNA is TGCGCCAGCAGCTTGGGTCTAGCGGAGGTCTACGAGCAGTACTTC. Translated: CASSLGLAEVYEQYF.

This rearrangement joins TRBV7-9 to TRBJ1-2; D perhaps matches TRBD1 (5 bases). This CDR3 is built from 14 residues. Germline V gene data show CDR1 as SEHNR and CDR2 as FQNEAQ (reference sequence). V was pared by 8 bases and J by 3 bases, with 16 bases between. DNA of the CDR3: TGTGCCAGCCAGAGGTCTTCGGGGGACTATGGCTACACCTTC. It translates to CASQRSSGDYGYTF.

The chain is built from TRBV11-3 and TRBJ2-2; 8 positions match TRBD1. Germline loops: CDR1 SGHNT, CDR2 YENEEA. Trimming cost V 3 bases and J 4 bases; bases outside gene matches: 4. This CDR3 is 15 amino acids long. The CDR3 loop reads CASSFRQGPTGELFF. The CDR3 DNA reads as TGTGCCAGCAGCTTTCGACAGGGGCCCACCGGGGAGCTGTTTTTT.